Reported below is one TCR beta chain. Antigen: not known. The PCR made use of 60 Vbeta and 13 Jbeta primers. As originally analysed: Later analysis identified 80 million to 90 million unique TCR beta chains, about 10 million shared. The table came from immunoSEQ multiplex PCR; TCRdb's copy has only in-frame clones and leaves some out. V and J calls and clone size are those listed in that table; D and trimming were worked out from the DNA. The table includes about 180,000 clones, 79% detected once. Germline-derived CDR1 and CDR2 are SQVTM and ANQGSEA. The CDR3 is 11 amino acids. Trimming shortened V by 2 bases and J by 6 bases, and 8 bases separated the two germline ends. This sample was taken from a study of cytomegalovirus exposure and HLA in healthy donors. For the study at large: Earlier results showed roughly 120 million unique TCR beta sequences derived from approximately 170 million T cells.

Study results and caveats: Analysis was carried out at a later point, and it linked a missense DCLRE1C variant to TCR beta V- and J-gene trimming. Overall, around 160 TCR beta chains were annotated as cytomegalovirus-associated.

This receptor was obtained from a woman aged 40 to 55 in good health and CMV-seronegative. Sequenced sample: PBMCs. The V and J genes are TRBV29-1 and TRBJ2-7, with D uncertain. CDR3: CSVELVGEQYF. In DNA form, the CDR3 reads TGCAGCGTTGAACTAGTAGGCGAGCAGTACTTC.